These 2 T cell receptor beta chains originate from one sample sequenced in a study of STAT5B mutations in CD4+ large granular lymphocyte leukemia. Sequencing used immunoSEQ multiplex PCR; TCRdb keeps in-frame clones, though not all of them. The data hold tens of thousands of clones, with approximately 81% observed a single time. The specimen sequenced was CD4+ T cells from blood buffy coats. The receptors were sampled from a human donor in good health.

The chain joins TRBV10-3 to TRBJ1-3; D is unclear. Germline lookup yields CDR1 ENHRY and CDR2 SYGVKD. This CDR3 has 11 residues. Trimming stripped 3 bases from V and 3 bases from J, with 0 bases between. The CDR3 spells CAISDGNTIYF. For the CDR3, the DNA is TGTGCCATCAGTGATGGAAACACCATATATTTT.

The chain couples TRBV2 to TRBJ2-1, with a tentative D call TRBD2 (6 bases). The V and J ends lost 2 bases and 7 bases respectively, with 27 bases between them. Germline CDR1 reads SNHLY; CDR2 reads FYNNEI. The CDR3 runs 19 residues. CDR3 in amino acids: CASSEWAEVGGRNGNEQFF. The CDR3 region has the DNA TGTGCCAGCAGTGAATGGGCGGAGGTCGGAGGGAGGAATGGAAATGAGCAGTTCTTC.